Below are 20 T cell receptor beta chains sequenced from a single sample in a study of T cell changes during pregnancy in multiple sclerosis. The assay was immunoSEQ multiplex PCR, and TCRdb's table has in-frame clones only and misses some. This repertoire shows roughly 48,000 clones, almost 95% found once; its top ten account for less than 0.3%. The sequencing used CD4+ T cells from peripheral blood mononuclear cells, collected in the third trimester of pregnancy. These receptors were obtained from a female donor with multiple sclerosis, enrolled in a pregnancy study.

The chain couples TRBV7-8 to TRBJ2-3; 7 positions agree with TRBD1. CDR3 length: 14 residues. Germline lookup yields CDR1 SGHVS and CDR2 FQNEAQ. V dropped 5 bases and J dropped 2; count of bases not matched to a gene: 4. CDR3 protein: CASSLGTATDTQYF. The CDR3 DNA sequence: TGTGCCAGCAGCCTGGGGACAGCCACAGATACGCAGTATTTT.

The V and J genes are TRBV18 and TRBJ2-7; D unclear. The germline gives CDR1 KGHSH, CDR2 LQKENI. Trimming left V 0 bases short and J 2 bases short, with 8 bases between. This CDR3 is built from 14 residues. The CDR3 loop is CASSPPNFAYEQYF. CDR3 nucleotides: TGTGCCAGCTCACCACCTAACTTTGCCTACGAGCAGTACTTC.

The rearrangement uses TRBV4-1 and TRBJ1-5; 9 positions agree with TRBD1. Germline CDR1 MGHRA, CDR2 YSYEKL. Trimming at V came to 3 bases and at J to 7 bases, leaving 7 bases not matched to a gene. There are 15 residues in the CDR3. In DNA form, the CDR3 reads TGCGCCAGCAGCCAGTCACAGGGGGCGCACCAGCCCCAGCATTTT. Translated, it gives CASSQSQGAHQPQHF.

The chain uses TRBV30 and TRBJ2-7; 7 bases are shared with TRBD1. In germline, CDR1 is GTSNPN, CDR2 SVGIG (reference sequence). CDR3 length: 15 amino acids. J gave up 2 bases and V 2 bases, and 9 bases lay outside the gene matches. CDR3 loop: CAWSLDRPSPYEQYF. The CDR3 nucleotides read TGTGCCTGGAGTCTGGACAGGCCCTCCCCCTACGAGCAGTACTTC.

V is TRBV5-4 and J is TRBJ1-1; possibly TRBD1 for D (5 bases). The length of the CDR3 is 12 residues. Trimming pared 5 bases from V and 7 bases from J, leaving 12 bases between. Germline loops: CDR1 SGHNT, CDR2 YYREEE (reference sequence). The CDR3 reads CASRFGGNEAFF. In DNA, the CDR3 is TGTGCCAGCAGATTTGGGGGGAATGAAGCTTTCTTT.

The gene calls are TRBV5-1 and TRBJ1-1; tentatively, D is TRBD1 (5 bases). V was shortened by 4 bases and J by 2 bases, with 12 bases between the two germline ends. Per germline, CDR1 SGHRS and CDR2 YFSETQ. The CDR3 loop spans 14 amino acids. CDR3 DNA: TGCGCCAGCAGCGGGACGGCGGGAAACACTGAAGCTTTCTTT. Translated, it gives CASSGTAGNTEAFF.

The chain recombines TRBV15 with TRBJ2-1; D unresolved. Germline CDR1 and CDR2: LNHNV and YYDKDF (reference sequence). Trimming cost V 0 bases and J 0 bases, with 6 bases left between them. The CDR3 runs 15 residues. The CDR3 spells CATSRDRASYNEQFF. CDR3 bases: TGTGCCACCAGCAGAGATCGCGCCTCCTACAATGAGCAGTTCTTC.

DNA of the CDR3: TGTGCCTGGAGTGTACGTGGCGGAGCAACTGGAAACACCATATATTTT. Amino acids: CAWSVRGGATGNTIYF. The chain couples TRBV30 to TRBJ1-3, with D hard to call. The V end was cut by 0 bases, the J end by 2 bases, with 14 bases between. Germline V CDR1 and CDR2: GTSNPN, SVGIG (reference sequence). This CDR3 region has 16 residues.

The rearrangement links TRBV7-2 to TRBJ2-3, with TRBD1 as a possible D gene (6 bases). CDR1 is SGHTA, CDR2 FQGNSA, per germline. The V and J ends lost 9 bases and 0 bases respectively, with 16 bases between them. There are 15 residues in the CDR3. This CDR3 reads CASSRDTSSTDTQYF. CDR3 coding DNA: TGTGCCAGTTCCCGGGACACGAGTAGCACAGATACGCAGTATTTT.

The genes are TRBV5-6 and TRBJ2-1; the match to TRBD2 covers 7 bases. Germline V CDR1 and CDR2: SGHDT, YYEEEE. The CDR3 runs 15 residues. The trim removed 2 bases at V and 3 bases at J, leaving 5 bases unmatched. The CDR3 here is CASSFWRGSYNEQFF. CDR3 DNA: TGTGCCAGCAGCTTTTGGCGGGGGAGCTACAATGAGCAGTTCTTC.

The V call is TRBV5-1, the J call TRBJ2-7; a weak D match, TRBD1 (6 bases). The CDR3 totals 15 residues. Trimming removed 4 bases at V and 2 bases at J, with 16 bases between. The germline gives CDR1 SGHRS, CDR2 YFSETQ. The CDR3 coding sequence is TGCGCCAGCAGCCCTATGGCGGACAGTCCCTACGAGCAGTACTTC. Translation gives CASSPMADSPYEQYF.

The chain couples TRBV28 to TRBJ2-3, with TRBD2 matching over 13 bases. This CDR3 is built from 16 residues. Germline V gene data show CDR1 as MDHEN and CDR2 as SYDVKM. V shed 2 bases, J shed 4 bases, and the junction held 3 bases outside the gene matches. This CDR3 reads CASSLQLAGGPDTQYF. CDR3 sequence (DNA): TGTGCCAGCAGTTTACAACTAGCGGGAGGGCCAGATACGCAGTATTTT.

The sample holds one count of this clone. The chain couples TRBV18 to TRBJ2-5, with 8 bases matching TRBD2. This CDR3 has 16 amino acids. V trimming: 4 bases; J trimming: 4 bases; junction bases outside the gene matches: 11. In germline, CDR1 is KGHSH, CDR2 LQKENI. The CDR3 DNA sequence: TGTGCCAGCTCACAAGTGATGGGACTAGGTAGAGAGACCCAGTACTTC. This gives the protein CASSQVMGLGRETQYF.

The CDR3 protein is CASRKTGSGGYTF. The DNA for the CDR3 is TGTGCCAGCAGAAAGACAGGGTCAGGGGGCTACACCTTC. The chain links TRBV6-5 to TRBJ1-2, with 7 bases lining up with TRBD1. The CDR3 is 13 amino acids. The germline gives CDR1 MNHEY, CDR2 SVGAGI. V lost 6 bases, J lost 8 bases, and 9 bases stayed unmatched.

CDR3 region: CASSRGGQGSGYTF. CDR3 coding DNA: TGTGCCAGCAGCCGGGGGGGACAGGGGTCTGGCTACACCTTC. The gene calls are TRBV7-3 and TRBJ1-2; 10 bases are a match to TRBD1. The V segment lost 5 bases and the J segment 7 bases; nucleotides outside the gene matches: 7. Germline V lookup: CDR1 SGHTA, CDR2 FQGTGA. This CDR3 spans 14 amino acids. The complete variable domain, with remaining parts taken from reference TRBV7-3 and TRBJ1-2, reads GAGVSQTPSNKVTEKGKYVELRCDPISGHTALYWYRQSLGQGPEFLIYFQGTGAADDSGLPNDRFFAVRPEGSVSTLKIQRTERGDSAVYLCASSRGGQGSGYTFGSGTRLTVV.

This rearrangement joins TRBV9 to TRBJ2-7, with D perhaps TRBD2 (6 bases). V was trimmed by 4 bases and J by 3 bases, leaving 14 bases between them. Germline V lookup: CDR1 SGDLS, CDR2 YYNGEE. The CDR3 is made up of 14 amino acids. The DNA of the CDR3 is TGTGCCAGCAGCCCCTCCGGGGACTTCTACGAGCAGTACTTC. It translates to CASSPSGDFYEQYF.

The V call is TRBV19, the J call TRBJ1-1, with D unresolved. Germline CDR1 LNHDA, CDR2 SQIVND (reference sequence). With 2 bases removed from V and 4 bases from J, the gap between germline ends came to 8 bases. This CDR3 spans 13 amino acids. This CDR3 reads CASSIRRGTEAFF. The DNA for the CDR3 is TGTGCCAGTAGTATACGTCGAGGCACTGAAGCTTTCTTT.

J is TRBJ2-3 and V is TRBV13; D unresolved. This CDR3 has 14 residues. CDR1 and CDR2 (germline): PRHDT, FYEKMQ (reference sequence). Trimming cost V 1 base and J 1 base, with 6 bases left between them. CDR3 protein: CASSLDPGTDTQYF. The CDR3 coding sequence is TGTGCCAGCAGCTTAGATCCAGGCACAGATACGCAGTATTTT.

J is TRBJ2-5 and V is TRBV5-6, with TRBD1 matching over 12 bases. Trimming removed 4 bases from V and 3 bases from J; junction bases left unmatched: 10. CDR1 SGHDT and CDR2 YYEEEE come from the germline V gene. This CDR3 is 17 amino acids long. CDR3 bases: TGTGCCAGCAGCCCTCGATGGGGACAGGGGGCCGAAGAGACCCAGTACTTC. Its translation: CASSPRWGQGAEETQYF.

The CDR3 region has the DNA TGTGCCTGCCTTCTGTCGGGGGGACCAGAGACCCAGTACTTC. Its translation: CACLLSGGPETQYF. The rearrangement links TRBV30 to TRBJ2-5; 7 positions match TRBD2. V trimming: 6 bases; J trimming: 4 bases; junction bases outside the gene matches: 11. The CDR3 runs 14 residues. Germline CDR1 and CDR2: GTSNPN and SVGIG (reference sequence).